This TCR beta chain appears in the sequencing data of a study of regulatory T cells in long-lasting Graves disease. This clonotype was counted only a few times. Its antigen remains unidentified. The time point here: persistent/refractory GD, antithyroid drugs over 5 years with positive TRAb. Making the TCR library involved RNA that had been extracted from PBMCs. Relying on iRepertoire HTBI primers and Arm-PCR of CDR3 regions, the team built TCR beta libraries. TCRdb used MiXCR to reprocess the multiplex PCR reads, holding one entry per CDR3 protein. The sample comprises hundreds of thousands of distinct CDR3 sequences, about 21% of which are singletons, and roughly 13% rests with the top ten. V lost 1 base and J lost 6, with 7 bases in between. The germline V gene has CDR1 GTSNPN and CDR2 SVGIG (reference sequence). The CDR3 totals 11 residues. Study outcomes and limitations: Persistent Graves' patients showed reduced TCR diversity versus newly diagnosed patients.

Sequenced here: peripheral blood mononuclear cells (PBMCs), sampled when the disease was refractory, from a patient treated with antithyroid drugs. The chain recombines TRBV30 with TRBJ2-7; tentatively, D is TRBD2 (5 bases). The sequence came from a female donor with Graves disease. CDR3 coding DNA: TGTGCCTGGAGTGCGGGGATCGAGCAGTACTTC. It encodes CAWSAGIEQYF.